These T cell receptor beta chains were read from a single sample in a study of post-analysis software for immune sequencing data. MiXCR, applied by TCRdb to the PCR reads, yields one record per CDR3 protein. Altogether about 500,000 distinct CDR3 sequences are present, 40% to 55% being singletons, with the ten largest covering around 10%. Source material: blood. These receptors were collected from a girl under 18 with multiple sclerosis. Both conserved end residues are part of each CDR3.

>TRBV6-1|TRBJ2-1
CASSDRDRRYNEQFF
>TRBV7-9|TRBJ2-3
CASSRTGNRIGDTQYF
>TRBV20-1|TRBJ1-5
CSAIPWDRGRLDQPQHF
>TRBV20-1|TRBJ2-7
CSARDLRGPYEQYF
>TRBV24-1|TRBJ2-1
CATSDPGSEQFF
>TRBV7-2|TRBJ1-6
CASSRWTGGLNSPLHF
>TRBV14|TRBJ1-2
CASSPHGVGTWGYTF
>TRBV7-9|TRBJ2-5
CASSYEGFGGETQYF
>TRBV28|TRBJ2-5
CASRMGLGGETQYF
>TRBV4-1|TRBJ2-7
CASGQGAGLSYEQYF
>TRBV15|TRBJ1-4
CATSRRTLMGEKLFF
>TRBV4-1|TRBJ2-7
CASSQPGEREYPYF
>TRBV14|TRBJ2-1
CASSQGGGWSYNEQFF
>TRBV20-1|TRBJ1-2
CSAREGEGGSKTNYGYTF
>TRBV29-1|TRBJ2-1
CSVGEGRGFSYNEQFF